Ten or more counts support the clone carrying this TCR beta chain. The antigen is not known. The data derive from a study of T-cell reconstitution after alpha-beta-depleted transplantation in children. Notes on the study in general: Surviving recipient T cells and thymic progenitors accounted for the high day-60 TCRbeta diversity observed in some patients. Reportedly, alpha-beta T cells present about two months post-transplant originated from several hundred expanded clones of graft origin.

TCRbeta library construction was performed incorporating unique molecular identifiers. TCRdb recomputed calls from the PCR reads with MiXCR, one row per CDR3 protein. The table records 600,000 to 800,000 distinct CDR3 sequences, around 13% of them present only once. Germline CDR1 reads SQVTM; CDR2 reads ANQGSEA. Trimming cost V 3 bases and J 1 base, with 5 bases left between them. CDR3 size: 12 residues. This sequence was found in a girl aged 2 to 10 with congenital amegakaryocytic thrombocytopenia, due to receive a stem cell transplant. This sequence joins TRBV29-1 and TRBJ2-3, with D unresolved. The specimen comprised PBMCs, sampled before TCRalphabeta/CD19-depleted stem cell transplant. The CDR3 DNA reads as TGCAGCGTTGATCCGGGCACAGATACGCAGTATTTT. Encoded protein: CSVDPGTDTQYF.